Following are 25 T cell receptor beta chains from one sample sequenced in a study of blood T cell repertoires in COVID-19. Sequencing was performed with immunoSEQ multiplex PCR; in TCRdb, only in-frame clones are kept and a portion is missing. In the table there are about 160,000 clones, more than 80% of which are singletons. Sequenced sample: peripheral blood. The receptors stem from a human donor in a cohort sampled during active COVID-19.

CDR3 region: CASTTGNEKLFF. The CDR3 coding sequence is TGCGCCAGTACGACAGGGAATGAAAAACTGTTTTTT. The rearrangement uses TRBV5-1 and TRBJ1-4, with 7 bases identical to TRBD1. V was clipped by 8 bases and J by 5 bases; unmatched bases: 3. The length of the CDR3 is 12 residues. Germline V CDR1 and CDR2: SGHRS, YFSETQ.

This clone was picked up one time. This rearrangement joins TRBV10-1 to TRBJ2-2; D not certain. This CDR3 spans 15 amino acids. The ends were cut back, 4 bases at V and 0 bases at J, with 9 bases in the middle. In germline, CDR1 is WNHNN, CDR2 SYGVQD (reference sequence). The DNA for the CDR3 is TGCGCCAGCAGTGTGGCGACACCGAACACCGGGGAGCTGTTTTTT. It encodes CASSVATPNTGELFF.

CDR3 protein: CASTSMRDRVLNQPQHF. CDR3 in DNA: TGTGCCAGTACTAGTATGCGAGACAGGGTGCTCAATCAGCCCCAGCATTTT. The chain employs TRBV19 and TRBJ1-5, with TRBD1 matching 7 bases. V dropped 7 bases and J dropped 3; count of bases not matched to a gene: 15. The CDR3 totals 17 residues. Germline CDR1 and CDR2: LNHDA and SQIVND (reference sequence).

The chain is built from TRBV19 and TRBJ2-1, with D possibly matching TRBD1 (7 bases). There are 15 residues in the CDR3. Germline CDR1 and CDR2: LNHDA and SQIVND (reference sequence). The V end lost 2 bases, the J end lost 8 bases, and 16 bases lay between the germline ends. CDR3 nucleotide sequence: TGTGCCAGTAGTATAAAGGGGCAGGGGGACTATGAGCAGTTCTTC. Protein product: CASSIKGQGDYEQFF.

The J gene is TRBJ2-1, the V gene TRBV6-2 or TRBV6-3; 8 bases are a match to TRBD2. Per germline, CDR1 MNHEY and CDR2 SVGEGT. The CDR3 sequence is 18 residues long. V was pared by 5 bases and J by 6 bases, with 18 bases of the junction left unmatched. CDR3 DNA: TGTGCCAGCAGTCACCCTCAGACTAGCGATAGAGTTCCCAATGAGCAGTTCTTC. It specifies CASSHPQTSDRVPNEQFF.

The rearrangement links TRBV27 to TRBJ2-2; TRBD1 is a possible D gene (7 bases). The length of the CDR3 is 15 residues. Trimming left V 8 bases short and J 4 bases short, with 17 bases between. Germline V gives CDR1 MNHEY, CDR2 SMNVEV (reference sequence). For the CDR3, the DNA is TGTGCCAGCCGGGACAGCCCCGGGGGCACCGGGGAGCTGTTTTTT. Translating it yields CASRDSPGGTGELFF.

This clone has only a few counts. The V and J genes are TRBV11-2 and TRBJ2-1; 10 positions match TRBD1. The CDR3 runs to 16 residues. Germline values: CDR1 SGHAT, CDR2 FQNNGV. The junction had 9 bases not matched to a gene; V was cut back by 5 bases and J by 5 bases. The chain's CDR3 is CASSPGTGVMDNEQFF. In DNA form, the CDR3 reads TGTGCCAGCAGCCCCGGGACAGGGGTGATGGACAATGAGCAGTTCTTC.

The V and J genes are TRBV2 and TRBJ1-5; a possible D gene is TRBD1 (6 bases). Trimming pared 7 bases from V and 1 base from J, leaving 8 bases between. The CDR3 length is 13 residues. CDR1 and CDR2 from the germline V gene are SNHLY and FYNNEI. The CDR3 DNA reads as TGTGCCAGCAACGGACAGAGCAATCAGCCCCAGCATTTT. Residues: CASNGQSNQPQHF.

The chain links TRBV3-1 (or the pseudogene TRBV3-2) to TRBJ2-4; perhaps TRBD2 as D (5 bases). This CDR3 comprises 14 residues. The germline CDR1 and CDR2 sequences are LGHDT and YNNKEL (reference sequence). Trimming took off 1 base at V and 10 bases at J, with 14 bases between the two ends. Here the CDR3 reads CASSQGQPGGIQYF. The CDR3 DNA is TGTGCCAGCAGCCAAGGACAACCCGGAGGAATTCAGTACTTC.

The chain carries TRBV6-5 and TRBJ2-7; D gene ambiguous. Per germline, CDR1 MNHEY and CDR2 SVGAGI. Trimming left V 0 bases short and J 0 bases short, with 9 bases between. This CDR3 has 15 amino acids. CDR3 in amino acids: CASSYSISGSYEQYF. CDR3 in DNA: TGTGCCAGCAGTTACTCGATTTCGGGCTCCTACGAGCAGTACTTC.

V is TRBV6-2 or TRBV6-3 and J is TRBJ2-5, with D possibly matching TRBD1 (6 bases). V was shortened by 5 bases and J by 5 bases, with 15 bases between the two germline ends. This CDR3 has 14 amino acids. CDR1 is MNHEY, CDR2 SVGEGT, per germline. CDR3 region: CASSTHRDWETQYF. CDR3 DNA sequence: TGTGCCAGCAGTACGCACAGGGATTGGGAGACCCAGTACTTC.

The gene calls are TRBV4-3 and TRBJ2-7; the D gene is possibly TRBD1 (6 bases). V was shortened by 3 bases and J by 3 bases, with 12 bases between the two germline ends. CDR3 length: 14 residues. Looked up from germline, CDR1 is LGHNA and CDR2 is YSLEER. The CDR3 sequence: CASSQVTGNYEQYF. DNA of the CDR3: TGCGCCAGCAGCCAGGTCACAGGGAACTACGAGCAGTACTTC.

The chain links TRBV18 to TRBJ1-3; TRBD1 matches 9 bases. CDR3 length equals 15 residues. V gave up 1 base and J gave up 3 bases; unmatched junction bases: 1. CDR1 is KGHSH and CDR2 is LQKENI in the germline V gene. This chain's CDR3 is CASSPLDRGGNTIYF. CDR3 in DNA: TGTGCCAGCTCACCACTGGACAGGGGTGGAAACACCATATATTTT.

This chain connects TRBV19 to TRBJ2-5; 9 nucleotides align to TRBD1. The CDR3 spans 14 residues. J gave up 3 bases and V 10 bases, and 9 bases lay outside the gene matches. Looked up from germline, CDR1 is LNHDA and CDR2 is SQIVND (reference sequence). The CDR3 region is CATAFTGGKETQYF. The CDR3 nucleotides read TGTGCCACCGCATTCACAGGGGGCAAAGAGACCCAGTACTTC.

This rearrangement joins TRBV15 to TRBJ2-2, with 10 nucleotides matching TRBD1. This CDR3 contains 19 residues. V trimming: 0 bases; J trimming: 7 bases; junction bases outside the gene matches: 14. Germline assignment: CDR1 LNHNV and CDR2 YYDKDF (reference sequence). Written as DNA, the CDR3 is TGTGCCACCAGCAGAGATGTTGACAGGGGGCGTTTGGCGGGCGGGGAGCTGTTTTTT. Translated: CATSRDVDRGRLAGGELFF. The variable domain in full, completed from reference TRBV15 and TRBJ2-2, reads DAMVIQNPRYQVTQFGKPVTLSCSQTLNHNVMYWYQQKSSQAPKLLFHYYDKDFNNEADTPDNFQSRRPNTSFCFLDIRSPGLGDTAMYLCATSRDVDRGRLAGGELFFGEGSRLTVL.

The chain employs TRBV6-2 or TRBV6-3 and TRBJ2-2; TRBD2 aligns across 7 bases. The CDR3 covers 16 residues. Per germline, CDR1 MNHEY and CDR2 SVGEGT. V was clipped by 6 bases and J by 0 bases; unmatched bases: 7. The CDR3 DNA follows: TGTGCCAGCAGCCCGTGGGGGGGGTCGAACACCGGGGAGCTGTTTTTT. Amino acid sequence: CASSPWGGSNTGELFF.

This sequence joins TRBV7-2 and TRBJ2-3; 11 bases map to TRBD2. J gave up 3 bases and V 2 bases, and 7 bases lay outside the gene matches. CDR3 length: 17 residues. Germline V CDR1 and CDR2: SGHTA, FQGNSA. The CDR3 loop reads CASSLWAPSGGTDTQYF. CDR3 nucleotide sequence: TGTGCCAGCAGCTTATGGGCTCCTAGCGGGGGGACAGATACGCAGTATTTT. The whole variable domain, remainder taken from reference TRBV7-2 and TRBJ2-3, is GAGVSQSPSNKVTEKGKDVELRCDPISGHTALYWYRQSLGQGLEFLIYFQGNSAPDKSGLPSDRFSAERTGGSVSTLTIQRTQQEDSAVYLCASSLWAPSGGTDTQYFGPGTRLTVL.

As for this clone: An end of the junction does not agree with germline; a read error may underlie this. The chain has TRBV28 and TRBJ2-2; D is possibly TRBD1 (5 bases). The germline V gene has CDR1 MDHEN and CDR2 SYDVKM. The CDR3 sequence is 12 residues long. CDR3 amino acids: CGSRENTGELFF. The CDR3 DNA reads TGCGGGTCCAGGGAGAACACCGGGGAGCTGTTTTTT.

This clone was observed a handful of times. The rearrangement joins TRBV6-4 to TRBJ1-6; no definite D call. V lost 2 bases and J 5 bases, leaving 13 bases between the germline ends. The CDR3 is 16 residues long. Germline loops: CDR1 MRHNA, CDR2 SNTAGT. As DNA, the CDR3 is TGTGCCAGCAGTGACATGGGCCTCATGCATAATTCACCCCTCCACTTT. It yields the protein CASSDMGLMHNSPLHF.

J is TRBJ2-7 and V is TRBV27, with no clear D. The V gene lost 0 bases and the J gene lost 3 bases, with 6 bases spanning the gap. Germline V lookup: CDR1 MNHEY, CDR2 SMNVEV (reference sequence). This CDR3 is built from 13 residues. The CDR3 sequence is CASSLSGFYEQYF. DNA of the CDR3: TGTGCCAGCAGTTTATCGGGCTTCTACGAGCAGTACTTC.

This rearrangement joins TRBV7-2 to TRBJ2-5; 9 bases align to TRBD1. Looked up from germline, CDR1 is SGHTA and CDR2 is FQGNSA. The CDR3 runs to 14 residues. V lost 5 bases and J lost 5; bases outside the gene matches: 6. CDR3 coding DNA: TGTGCCAGCAGCAGAGGGACAGGGTGGGAGACCCAGTACTTC. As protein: CASSRGTGWETQYF. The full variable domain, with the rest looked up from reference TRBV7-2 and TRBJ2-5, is GAGVSQSPSNKVTEKGKDVELRCDPISGHTALYWYRQSLGQGLEFLIYFQGNSAPDKSGLPSDRFSAERTGGSVSTLTIQRTQQEDSAVYLCASSRGTGWETQYFGPGTRLLVL.

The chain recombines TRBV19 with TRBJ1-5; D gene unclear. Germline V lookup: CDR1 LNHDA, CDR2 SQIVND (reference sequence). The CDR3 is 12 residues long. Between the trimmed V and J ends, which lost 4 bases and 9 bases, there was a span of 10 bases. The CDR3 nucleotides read TGTGCCAGTAGTAGAGAGTCCCGGCCCCAGCATTTT. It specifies CASSRESRPQHF.

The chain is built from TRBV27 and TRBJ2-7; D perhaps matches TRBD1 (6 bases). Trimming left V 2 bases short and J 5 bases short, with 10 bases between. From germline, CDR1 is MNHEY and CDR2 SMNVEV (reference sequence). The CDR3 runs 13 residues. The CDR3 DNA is TGTGCCAGCAGTTTAGGACAGTTCGACGAGCAGTACTTC. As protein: CASSLGQFDEQYF.

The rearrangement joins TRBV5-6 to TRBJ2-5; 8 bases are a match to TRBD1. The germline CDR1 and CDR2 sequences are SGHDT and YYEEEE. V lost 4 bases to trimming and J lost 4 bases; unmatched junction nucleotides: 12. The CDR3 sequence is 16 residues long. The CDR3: CASSAGQGLVGETQYF. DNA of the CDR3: TGTGCCAGCAGCGCCGGACAGGGCCTGGTCGGAGAGACCCAGTACTTC.

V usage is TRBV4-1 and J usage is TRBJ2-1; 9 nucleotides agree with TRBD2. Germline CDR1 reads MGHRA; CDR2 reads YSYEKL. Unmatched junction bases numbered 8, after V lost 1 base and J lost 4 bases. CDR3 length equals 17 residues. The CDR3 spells CASSQAFGTSFYNEQFF. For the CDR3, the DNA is TGCGCCAGCAGCCAAGCGTTTGGGACTAGCTTTTACAATGAGCAGTTCTTC.